The 12 T cell receptor beta chains below come from one sample, sequenced in a study of blood T cell repertoires in COVID-19. Sequencing was performed with immunoSEQ multiplex PCR; in TCRdb, only in-frame clones are kept and a portion is missing. Seen here are about 150,000 clones, approximately 89% observed once, and the top ten hold 1.5% to 2%. Sequencing was performed on peripheral blood. Receptor source: a human donor in a cohort sampled during active COVID-19.

The gene calls are TRBV11-2 and TRBJ2-1, with D uncertain. CDR3 length: 14 residues. The V end lost 5 bases, the J end lost 0 bases, and 8 bases lay between the germline ends. CDR1 and CDR2 from the germline V gene are SGHAT and FQNNGV. CDR3 loop: CASSHLGSYNEQFF. The CDR3 nucleotides read TGTGCCAGCAGCCACCTAGGCTCCTACAATGAGCAGTTCTTC.

V gene TRBV9 combines with J gene TRBJ2-2; D is perhaps TRBD2 (6 bases). The CDR3 is 16 amino acids. The germline V gene encodes CDR1 SGDLS and CDR2 YYNGEE. Deletions cut 1 base from V and 1 base from J, with 11 bases between. Here the CDR3 reads CASSVIGGLNTGELFF. CDR3 DNA: TGTGCCAGCAGCGTAATTGGGGGGTTGAACACCGGGGAGCTGTTTTTT.

The chain carries TRBV5-8 and TRBJ2-3, with 13 bases identical to TRBD2. V was clipped by 4 bases and J by 5 bases; unmatched bases: 16. CDR3 size: 19 residues. Germline CDR1 reads SGHTS; CDR2 reads YDEGEE. The CDR3 sequence: CASSRGGAPGLAGIDTQYF. The DNA for the CDR3 is TGTGCCAGCAGCCGAGGTGGAGCACCGGGACTAGCGGGGATAGATACGCAGTATTTT.

This chain uses TRBV19 with TRBJ2-7; 9 bases are shared with TRBD1. V lost 4 bases and J lost 2; bases outside the gene matches: 6. The CDR3 consists of 15 residues. Germline V CDR1 and CDR2: LNHDA, SQIVND (reference sequence). The CDR3 spells CASSTGQGSPYEQYF. CDR3 DNA: TGTGCCAGTAGTACTGGACAGGGGAGCCCCTACGAGCAGTACTTC.

This chain uses TRBV7-9 with TRBJ1-2; D ambiguous. This CDR3 contains 12 residues. V lost 4 bases to trimming and J lost 8 bases, with 11 bases between them. Looked up from germline, CDR1 is SEHNR and CDR2 is FQNEAQ (reference sequence). CDR3 nucleotides: TGTGCCAGCAGCTCGGGTGTTAAGGGCTACACCTTC. Its translation is CASSSGVKGYTF. Looking up the rest from reference TRBV7-9 and TRBJ1-2 gives the full variable domain: DTGVSQNPRHKITKRGQNVTFRCDPISEHNRLYWYRQTLGQGPEFLTYFQNEAQLEKSRLLSDRFSAERPKGSFSTLEIQRTEQGDSAMYLCASSSGVKGYTFGSGTRLTVV.

This clone was observed once. V is TRBV5-5 and J is TRBJ2-7; TRBD1 aligns across 7 bases. Germline V gene sequence: CDR1 SGHKS, CDR2 YYEKEE (reference sequence). Unmatched junction bases numbered 8, after V lost 6 bases and J lost 5 bases. CDR3 length equals 13 residues. CDR3 region: CASKETGRNEQYF. CDR3 sequence (DNA): TGTGCCAGCAAAGAGACAGGGCGCAACGAGCAGTACTTC.

This chain uses TRBV6-2 or TRBV6-3 with TRBJ1-5; the D gene is possibly TRBD1 (6 bases). The CDR3 runs to 16 residues. V shed 6 bases and J shed 5 bases, with 20 bases lying between them. Germline CDR1 is MNHEY and CDR2 is SVGEGT. The CDR3 DNA follows: TGTGCCAGCAGCCTCCCGTGGACAGACCTCGATCAGCCCCAGCATTTT. It translates to CASSLPWTDLDQPQHF.

The V and J genes are TRBV2 and TRBJ2-5; 8 nucleotides align to TRBD2. Germline loops: CDR1 SNHLY, CDR2 FYNNEI. The CDR3 covers 14 residues. V was pared by 5 bases and J by 2 bases, with 4 bases of the junction left unmatched. The CDR3 DNA is TGTGCCAGCAGTCCACTAGCGGATCAAGAGACCCAGTACTTC. Its translation: CASSPLADQETQYF.

The chain uses TRBV1 and TRBJ2-7; the listed D gene, TRBD2, was not tested against the DNA. TRBV1 is a pseudogene segment. CDR3 size: 15 residues. CDR3 nucleotides: TGCACCAGCAGCCAAGATCTGAGGCTAGCTTACGAGCAGTACTTC. Amino acid sequence: CTSSQDLRLAYEQYF.

The chain couples TRBV30 to TRBJ1-3; no clear D. The V end lost 4 bases, the J end lost 0 bases, and 10 bases lay between the germline ends. Germline V lookup: CDR1 GTSNPN, CDR2 SVGIG (reference sequence). CDR3 size: 14 residues. The CDR3 DNA follows: TGTGCCTGGACCGGAGTGAGCTCTGGAAACACCATATATTTT. It specifies CAWTGVSSGNTIYF.

This chain uses TRBV5-4 with TRBJ2-5; 15 bases are shared with TRBD2. Trimming cost V 5 bases and J 5 bases; bases outside gene matches: 7. Germline CDR1 and CDR2: SGHNT and YYREEE (reference sequence). CDR3 length: 16 amino acids. CDR3 nucleotide sequence: TGTGCCAGCAGGAAGGGGACTAGCGGGGGGCTGGAGACCCAGTACTTC. Amino acids: CASRKGTSGGLETQYF.

This clone has a handful of counts. The genes are TRBV7-2 and TRBJ1-2; 8 nucleotides match TRBD1. The germline V gene has CDR1 SGHTA and CDR2 FQGNSA. The V and J ends lost 5 bases and 8 bases, in that order; junction bases with no gene match: 13. CDR3 length equals 15 residues. The CDR3 nucleotides are TGTGCCAGCAGCCTACACTTACAGGGGGGAAGGGGCTACACCTTC. Translated: CASSLHLQGGRGYTF.